The 12 T cell receptor beta chains below all came from one sample that was sequenced in a study of CD8+ T cells in alopecia areata (dated 2018 in TCRdb). The library was obtained by the immunoSEQ multiplex PCR assay. RNA was extracted from all samples and reverse transcribed into cDNA, which served as template for TCR sequencing. The source is immuneACCESS, and TCRdb retained only in-frame sequences with V and J called. Part of the clones is not carried over; for the studies checked, unresolved V genes explain less than half of this, and the remainder is unexplained. Counted in this sample were about 110,000 clones; approximately 59% of them appeared once. The ten biggest clones cover 20% to 25% of the sample. What was sequenced was CD8+ T cells sorted from blood. The receptors stem from a human donor in good health.

This chain connects TRBV11-1 to TRBJ2-4, with D hard to call. V lost 5 bases and J lost 8, with 16 bases in between. There are 14 residues in the CDR3. Germline V gene data show CDR1 as SGHAT and CDR2 as FQDESV (reference sequence). CDR3 sequence reads: CASSPRDESDIQYF. Written as DNA, the CDR3 is TGTGCCAGCAGCCCCCGCGACGAGAGCGACATTCAGTACTTC.

Concerning this clone itself: The junction shows a germline mismatch at one end, possibly a read error. The J gene is TRBJ2-3, the V gene TRBV13; 10 bases are a match to TRBD1. The CDR3 is 15 residues long. CDR1 and CDR2 from the germline V gene are PRHDT and FYEKMQ (reference sequence). CDR3 coding DNA: TGTGCCAGCAGCCTAGGGGGACAGGGGACAGATACGCAGTATTTT. This codes for CASSLGGQGTDTQYF. The variable domain in full, completed from reference TRBV13 and TRBJ2-3, reads AAGVIQSPRHLIKEKRETATLKCYPIPRHDTVYWYQQGPGQDPQFLISFYEKMQSDKGSIPDRFSAQQFSDYHSELNMSSLELGDSALYFCASSLGGQGTDTQYFGPGTRLTVL.

This sequence joins TRBV29-1 and TRBJ2-5; 8 positions agree with TRBD2. The germline gives CDR1 SQVTM, CDR2 ANQGSEA. Trimming cost V 3 bases and J 6 bases; bases outside gene matches: 12. CDR3 length: 15 residues. The CDR3 bases are TGCAGCGTTGATAGCTGGGGTCCGGGAGGGAAGACCCAGTACTTC. This sequence encodes CSVDSWGPGGKTQYF.

This sequence joins TRBV15 and TRBJ2-5, with TRBD1 as a possible D gene (6 bases). V lost 1 base and J 4 bases, leaving 16 bases between the germline ends. CDR1 LNHNV and CDR2 YYDKDF come from the germline V gene (reference sequence). This CDR3 is 16 amino acids long. Written as DNA, the CDR3 is TGTGCCACCAGCAGAGCTCGGACAGCATTAGGAGAGACCCAGTACTTC. It codes for CATSRARTALGETQYF.

CDR3 residues: CASSSSGGRTGELFF. The CDR3 DNA is TGTGCCAGCAGCTCCTCGGGGGGGCGCACCGGGGAGCTGTTTTTT. The rearrangement uses TRBV11-2 and TRBJ2-2; 8 nucleotides align to TRBD2. V lost 4 bases and J lost 4; bases outside the gene matches: 5. The length of the CDR3 is 15 residues. Germline lookup yields CDR1 SGHAT and CDR2 FQNNGV.

The V call is TRBV6-5, the J call TRBJ2-7; TRBD1 aligns across 8 bases. The CDR3 runs 15 residues. From germline, CDR1 is MNHEY and CDR2 SVGAGI. Trimming removed 2 bases from V and 0 bases from J; junction bases left unmatched: 3. The CDR3 is CASSYRTGISYEQYF. CDR3 in DNA: TGTGCCAGCAGTTACAGGACAGGGATCTCCTACGAGCAGTACTTC.

The CDR3 DNA sequence: TGCGCCAGCAGCCCCCATGAGCGGAACCTTGAGTACGAGCAGTACTTC. It specifies CASSPHERNLEYEQYF. The chain employs TRBV4-3 and TRBJ2-7; D is possibly TRBD2 (5 bases). The CDR3 loop spans 16 amino acids. V lost 4 bases, J lost 4 bases, and 20 bases lay in between. Germline V gives CDR1 LGHNA, CDR2 YSLEER.

This clone was seen only a few times. The V and J genes are TRBV5-1 and TRBJ2-7; D is possibly TRBD1 (5 bases). Germline CDR1 SGHRS, CDR2 YFSETQ. V was cut by 2 bases and J by 3 bases, with 9 bases left in between. This CDR3 region has 13 residues. CDR3 residues: CASSLAGNYEQYF. CDR3 sequence (DNA): TGCGCCAGCAGCTTAGCAGGGAACTACGAGCAGTACTTC.

This sequence joins TRBV19 and TRBJ1-1; weak D call: TRBD1 (5 bases). CDR3 length: 12 amino acids. Deletions cut 3 bases from V and 6 bases from J, with 8 bases between. Germline V CDR1 and CDR2: LNHDA, SQIVND (reference sequence). Here the CDR3 reads CASSIGGSEAFF. Here the CDR3 DNA reads TGTGCCAGTAGTATTGGGGGTTCTGAAGCTTTCTTT.

The chain is built from TRBV13 and TRBJ1-1; 9 bases align to TRBD1. Germline V gene data show CDR1 as PRHDT and CDR2 as FYEKMQ (reference sequence). CDR3 length: 14 amino acids. Losses at the gene ends were 5 bases for V and 6 bases for J; bases not matched to a gene: 7. The CDR3 DNA sequence: TGTGCCAGCAGCAAAGGGACAGGGTGGGCTGAAGCTTTCTTT. It specifies CASSKGTGWAEAFF.

This chain connects TRBV7-9 to TRBJ1-4; maybe TRBD1 (6 bases). CDR3 length: 14 residues. V was shortened by 5 bases and J by 4 bases, with 11 bases between the two germline ends. The germline V gene has CDR1 SEHNR and CDR2 FQNEAQ (reference sequence). The CDR3: CASSLDRNNEKLFF. CDR3 DNA sequence: TGTGCCAGCAGCCTGGACAGAAATAATGAAAAACTGTTTTTT.

V is TRBV30 and J is TRBJ1-5; D is undetermined. The CDR3 sequence is 13 residues long. From germline, CDR1 is GTSNPN and CDR2 SVGIG (reference sequence). Trimming shortened V by 1 base and J by 0 bases, and 4 bases separated the two germline ends. CDR3 sequence (DNA): TGTGCCTGGAGTGGATATAGCAATCAGCCCCAGCATTTT. It encodes CAWSGYSNQPQHF. Full variable domain (remainder filled in from reference TRBV30 and TRBJ1-5): SQTIHQWPATLVQPVGSPLSLECTVEGTSNPNLYWYRQAAGRGLQLLFYSVGIGQISSEVPQNLSASRPQDRQFILSSKKLLLSDSGFYLCAWSGYSNQPQHFGDGTRLSIL.